This TCR beta chain was recorded in a study of blood T cells in healthy people across ages. General study points: Lack of knowledge of donor CMV status possibly confounded expanded clonotype changes.

Of note for this clonotype: Its antigen is undetermined.

Through a sample-barcoded 5' primer and a J-beta primer mix, a second PCR was run for roughly 6 to 12 cycles. TCRdb re-called the 5' RACE reads through MiXCR, storing one row per CDR3 protein. The table records fewer than 750,000 distinct CDR3 sequences, 40% to 50% of them present only once. Trimming pared 5 bases from V and 2 bases from J, leaving 14 bases between. This CDR3 has 15 residues. Germline CDR1 SEHNR, CDR2 FQNEAQ (reference sequence). This sequence joins TRBV7-9 and TRBJ2-3; D possibly corresponds to TRBD1 (6 bases). The sequenced material came from blood. The receptor's source is an elderly man in good health. DNA for the CDR3: TGTGCCAGCAGCCCCGAAGGACAGCCCACAGATACGCAGTATTTT. This gives the protein CASSPEGQPTDTQYF.